One and the same sample provided the 21 T cell receptor beta chains below, sequenced in a study of a mutant IDH1 vaccine in newly diagnosed glioma. Their antigen targets remain unknown. As to time point: week 23, last vaccination. Alongside topical imiquimod, each dose of vaccine comprised 300 ug of mutant IDH1 20-mer peptide. The method was immunoSEQ multiplex PCR; TCRdb's version includes in-frame clones alone and lacks a portion of them. Among tens of thousands of clones listed, around 87% were seen once. The material sequenced was PBMCs, taken from a glioma patient whose treatment included an IDH1 peptide vaccine. The receptors originated from a man between 35 and 55 years old with glioma.

This clone was recorded a few times. This sequence joins TRBV11-3 and TRBJ2-1; the D gene could be TRBD1 or TRBD2 (6 bases each). CDR3 length: 16 amino acids. Germline V gene sequence: CDR1 SGHNT, CDR2 YENEEA. Trimming took 1 base from V and 6 from J, leaving 16 bases between them. CDR3 sequence reads: CASSLGDSGGGNEQFF. CDR3 bases: TGTGCCAGCAGCTTAGGGGACTCCGGAGGGGGCAATGAGCAGTTCTTC.

The chain has TRBV11-2 and TRBJ1-1; no clear D. The V gene's germline CDR1 is SGHAT and CDR2 FQNNGV. There are 14 residues in the CDR3. Trimming removed 5 bases at V and 1 base at J, with 11 bases between. CDR3 amino acids: CASSPTFKNTEAFF. Written as DNA, the CDR3 is TGTGCCAGCAGCCCGACCTTCAAGAACACTGAAGCTTTCTTT.

The chain carries TRBV6-1 and TRBJ1-1, with D possibly matching TRBD1 (6 bases). Germline V gene data show CDR1 as MNHNS and CDR2 as SASEGT. This CDR3 comprises 14 residues. V was trimmed by 4 bases and J by 5 bases, leaving 14 bases between them. This CDR3 is CASSVDRGQTEAFF. CDR3 bases: TGTGCCAGCAGTGTAGACCGGGGGCAGACTGAAGCTTTCTTT.

This sequence joins TRBV5-1 and TRBJ2-5, with D possibly TRBD1 on 5 matching bases. The CDR3 is 15 residues long. Germline V gene lookup returns CDR1 SGHRS and CDR2 YFSETQ. V lost 1 base and J 1 base, leaving 11 bases between the germline ends. CDR3 in DNA: TGCGCCAGCAGCTTGACAACAGGTGTCCAAGAGACCCAGTACTTC. Its protein product is CASSLTTGVQETQYF.

This chain joins TRBV7-2 and TRBJ2-5, with D possibly TRBD2 on 7 matching bases. The V gene lost 3 bases and the J gene lost 4 bases, with 12 bases spanning the gap. CDR1 is SGHTA and CDR2 is FQGNSA in the germline V gene. The CDR3 runs 14 residues. The CDR3 region has the DNA TGTGCCAGCAGCTTCGGGGGGCGAGGAGAGACCCAGTACTTC. Its translation is CASSFGGRGETQYF.

The chain uses TRBV5-6 and TRBJ1-3; possibly TRBD1 for D (5 bases). Trimming cost V 3 bases and J 0 bases, with 10 bases left between them. This CDR3 has 15 amino acids. Germline V lookup: CDR1 SGHDT, CDR2 YYEEEE. The CDR3 region has the DNA TGTGCCAGCAGCTATGACAGCCGCTCTGGAAACACCATATATTTT. This codes for CASSYDSRSGNTIYF.

This chain uses TRBV9 with TRBJ1-5, with 9 bases fitting TRBD1. Per germline, CDR1 SGDLS and CDR2 YYNGEE. The CDR3 has 15 amino acids. The ends lost 4 bases at V and 3 bases at J; junction bases unmatched: 5. The CDR3 nucleotides read TGTGCCAGCAGCCCGGGGACAGGGACCAATCAGCCCCAGCATTTT. Translated: CASSPGTGTNQPQHF.

This chain links TRBV13 with TRBJ2-5; the match to TRBD1 covers 8 bases. The germline V gene has CDR1 PRHDT and CDR2 FYEKMQ (reference sequence). The CDR3 loop spans 16 amino acids. Germline trimming cut 5 bases from V and 3 bases from J; bases unmatched to any gene: 11. This chain's CDR3 is CASSRLLGQAKETQYF. In DNA form, the CDR3 reads TGTGCCAGCAGCCGATTATTGGGACAGGCTAAAGAGACCCAGTACTTC.

J is TRBJ2-1 and V is TRBV7-9; tentative D call: TRBD1 (5 bases). Between the trimmed V and J ends, which lost 3 bases and 3 bases, there was a span of 9 bases. The CDR3 covers 14 residues. Germline CDR1 is SEHNR and CDR2 is FQNEAQ (reference sequence). As DNA, the CDR3 is TGTGCCAGCAGCTTTACAGGCGACTACAATGAGCAGTTCTTC. Translation: CASSFTGDYNEQFF. Full variable domain (remainder filled in from reference TRBV7-9 and TRBJ2-1): DTGVSQNPRHKITKRGQNVTFRCDPISEHNRLYWYRQTLGQGPEFLTYFQNEAQLEKSRLLSDRFSAERPKGSFSTLEIQRTEQGDSAMYLCASSFTGDYNEQFFGPGTRLTVL.

The chain uses TRBV28 and TRBJ1-5; a weak D match, TRBD1 (6 bases). Germline V gives CDR1 MDHEN, CDR2 SYDVKM. The CDR3 spans 16 residues. Trimming stripped 5 bases from V and 3 bases from J, with 17 bases between. CDR3 loop: CASSPQGQGFNQPQHF. The CDR3 DNA follows: TGTGCCAGCAGTCCTCAGGGGCAGGGGTTCAATCAGCCCCAGCATTTT.

The rearrangement uses TRBV19 and TRBJ2-7; 9 bases fit TRBD2. The V segment lost 5 bases and the J segment 4 bases; nucleotides outside the gene matches: 6. The CDR3 sequence is 14 residues long. In germline, CDR1 is LNHDA, CDR2 SQIVND (reference sequence). The CDR3 nucleotides are TGTGCCAGTAGTGCTCAGACTAGCGGATACGAGCAGTACTTC. Translation gives CASSAQTSGYEQYF.

This clone appeared a single time. The V gene is TRBV5-1, the J gene TRBJ2-1; tentative D call: TRBD1 (5 bases). This CDR3 comprises 14 residues. Germline values: CDR1 SGHRS, CDR2 YFSETQ. V was trimmed by 2 bases and J by 5 bases, leaving 11 bases between them. Written as DNA, the CDR3 is TGCGCCAGCAGCTTAACAACAGGAAACAATGAGCAGTTCTTC. Protein sequence: CASSLTTGNNEQFF. Looking up the rest from reference TRBV5-1 and TRBJ2-1 gives the full variable domain: KAGVTQTPRYLIKTRGQQVTLSCSPISGHRSVSWYQQTPGQGLQFLFEYFSETQRNKGNFPGRFSGRQFSNSRSEMNVSTLELGDSALYLCASSLTTGNNEQFFGPGTRLTVL.

This clone was recorded only once. The rearrangement uses TRBV10-3 and TRBJ1-5; TRBD1 matches at 11 bases. There are 16 residues in the CDR3. Trimming took 5 bases from V and 3 from J; bases not matched to a gene: 6. From germline, CDR1 is ENHRY and CDR2 SYGVKD. CDR3 amino acids: CAISRDRGNYNQPQHF. In nucleotides, the CDR3 is TGTGCCATCAGTAGGGACAGGGGGAATTACAATCAGCCCCAGCATTTT.

The CDR3 here is CASRSDLGRRNEQYF. CDR3 nucleotides: TGCGCCAGCAGATCTGACCTAGGCCGGAGAAACGAGCAGTACTTC. The rearrangement links TRBV5-1 to TRBJ2-7, with D hard to call. The CDR3 spans 15 residues. Germline V CDR1 and CDR2: SGHRS, YFSETQ. Between the trimmed V and J ends, which lost 5 bases and 5 bases, there was a span of 20 bases.

The V call is TRBV4-2, the J call TRBJ2-7; D is possibly TRBD2 (5 bases). V was trimmed by 4 bases and J by 6 bases, leaving 13 bases between them. The CDR3 extends over 13 amino acids. Germline V gene lookup returns CDR1 LGHNA and CDR2 YNFKEQ. The CDR3 spells CASSPAEGLEQYF. CDR3 coding DNA: TGTGCCAGCAGCCCCGCTGAGGGCCTCGAGCAGTACTTC.

The rearrangement uses TRBV9 and TRBJ2-5; 7 bases fit TRBD2. The CDR3 spans 13 residues. The J segment lost 2 bases and the V segment lost 4 bases, leaving 2 bases of the junction unmatched. CDR1 is SGDLS and CDR2 is YYNGEE in the germline V gene. CDR3 nucleotide sequence: TGTGCCAGCAGCCCTAGCGGACAAGAGACCCAGTACTTC. This translates into CASSPSGQETQYF.

This rearrangement joins TRBV25-1 to TRBJ2-7; no clear D gene. Trimming took off 1 base at V and 0 bases at J, with 10 bases between the two ends. CDR3 length: 15 residues. Germline CDR1 reads MGHDK; CDR2 reads SYGVNS. CDR3 in DNA: TGTGCCAGCAGTGAATTTACAGCCTACTCCTACGAGCAGTACTTC. This codes for CASSEFTAYSYEQYF.

This chain uses TRBV12-2 with TRBJ1-1; no check of the table's D call, TRBD1, against the DNA was made. TRBV12-2 is noted as a pseudogene. The CDR3 contains 14 residues. The CDR3 protein is CASRLRTLNTEAFF. The CDR3 coding sequence is TGTGCAAGTCGCTTAAGGACACTTAACACTGAAGCTTTCTTT.

The chain employs TRBV12-5 and TRBJ1-2, with D uncertain. With 2 bases removed from V and 1 base from J, the gap between germline ends came to 11 bases. CDR1 LGHNT and CDR2 FRNRAP come from the germline V gene. The CDR3 has 15 amino acids. CDR3 DNA: TGTGCTAGTGGTTTGCCCACTAGGTATAACTATGGCTACACCTTC. This codes for CASGLPTRYNYGYTF.

J is TRBJ1-3 and V is TRBV13; D is uncertain. V lost 4 bases, J lost 4 bases, and 5 bases lay in between. This CDR3 comprises 12 residues. Germline V gene lookup returns CDR1 PRHDT and CDR2 FYEKMQ (reference sequence). The CDR3 nucleotides are TGTGCCAGCAGCTGGCAGGGAAACACCATATATTTT. The encoded protein is CASSWQGNTIYF.

This clone was observed a handful of times. The chain recombines TRBV6-6 with TRBJ1-3, with D unclear. This CDR3 has 14 residues. The ends were cut back, 8 bases at V and 0 bases at J, with 11 bases in the middle. Germline CDR1 is MNHNY and CDR2 is SVGAGI (reference sequence). The DNA for the CDR3 is TGTGCCAGCCTAAAGTGGGACTCTGGAAACACCATATATTTT. Translated: CASLKWDSGNTIYF.